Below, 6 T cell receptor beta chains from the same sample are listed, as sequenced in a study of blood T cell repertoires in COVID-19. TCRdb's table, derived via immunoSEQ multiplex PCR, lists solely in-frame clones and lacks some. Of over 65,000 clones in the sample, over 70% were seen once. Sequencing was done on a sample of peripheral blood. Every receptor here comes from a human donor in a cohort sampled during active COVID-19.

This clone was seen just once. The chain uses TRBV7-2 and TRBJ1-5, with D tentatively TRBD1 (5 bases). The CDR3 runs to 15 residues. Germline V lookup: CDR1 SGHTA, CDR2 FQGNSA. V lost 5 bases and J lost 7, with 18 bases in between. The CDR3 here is CASSTRSGVGQPQHF. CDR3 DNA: TGTGCCAGCAGCACCCGCTCGGGGGTAGGACAGCCCCAGCATTTT.

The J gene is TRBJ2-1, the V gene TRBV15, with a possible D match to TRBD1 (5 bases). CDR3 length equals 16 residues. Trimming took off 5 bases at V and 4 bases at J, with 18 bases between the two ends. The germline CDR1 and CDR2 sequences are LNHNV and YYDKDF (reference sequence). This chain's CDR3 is CATSSLGVTEYNEQFF. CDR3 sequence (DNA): TGTGCCACCAGCTCTCTAGGGGTAACAGAGTACAATGAGCAGTTCTTC.

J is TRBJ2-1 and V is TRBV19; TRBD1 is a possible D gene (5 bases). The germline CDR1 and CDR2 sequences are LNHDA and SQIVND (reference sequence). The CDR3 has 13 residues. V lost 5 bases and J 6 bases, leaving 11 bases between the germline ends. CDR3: CASSLVGLNEQFF. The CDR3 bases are TGTGCCAGTAGTCTAGTGGGGCTCAATGAGCAGTTCTTC.

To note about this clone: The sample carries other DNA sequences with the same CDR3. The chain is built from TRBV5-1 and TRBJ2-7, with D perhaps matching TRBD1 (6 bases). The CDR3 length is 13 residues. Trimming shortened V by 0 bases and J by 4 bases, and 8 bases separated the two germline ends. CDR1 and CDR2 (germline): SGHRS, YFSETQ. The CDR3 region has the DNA TGCGCCAGCAGCTTGGCGACAGGTTACGAGCAGTACTTC. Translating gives CASSLATGYEQYF.

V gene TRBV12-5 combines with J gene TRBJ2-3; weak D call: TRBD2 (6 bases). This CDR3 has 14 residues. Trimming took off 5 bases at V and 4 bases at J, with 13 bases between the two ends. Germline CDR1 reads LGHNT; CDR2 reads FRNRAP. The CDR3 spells CASGPAGRADTQYF. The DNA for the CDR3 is TGTGCTAGTGGTCCAGCGGGTCGGGCAGATACGCAGTATTTT.

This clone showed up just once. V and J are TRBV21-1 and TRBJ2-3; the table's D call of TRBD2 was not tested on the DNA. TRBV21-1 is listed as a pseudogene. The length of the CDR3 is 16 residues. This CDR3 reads CASLNRAGVRTDTQYF. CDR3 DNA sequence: TGTGCCAGTCTGAATCGGGCGGGGGTTCGCACAGATACGCAGTATTTT.